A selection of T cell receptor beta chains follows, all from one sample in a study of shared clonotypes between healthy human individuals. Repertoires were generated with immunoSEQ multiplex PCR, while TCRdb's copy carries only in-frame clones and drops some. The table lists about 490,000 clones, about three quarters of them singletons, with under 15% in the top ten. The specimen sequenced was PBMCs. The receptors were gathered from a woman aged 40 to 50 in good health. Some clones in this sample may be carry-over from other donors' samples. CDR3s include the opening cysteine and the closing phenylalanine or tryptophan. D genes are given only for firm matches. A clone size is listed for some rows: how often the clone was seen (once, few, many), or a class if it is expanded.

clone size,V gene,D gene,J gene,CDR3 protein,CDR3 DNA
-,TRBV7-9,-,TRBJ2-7,CASSPTYREVFRF,TGTGCCAGCAGCCCAACTTACAGAGAAGTCTTCCGCTTC
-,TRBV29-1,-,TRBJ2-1,CVAEPYNEQFF,TGCGTGGCGGAACCCTACAATGAGCAGTTCTTC
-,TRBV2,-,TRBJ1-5,CASSGPYNQPQHF,TGTGCCAGCAGTGGACCGTATAATCAGCCCCAGCATTTT
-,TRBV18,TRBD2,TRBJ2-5,CASSPGLAGGETQYF,TGTGCCAGCTCACCCGGACTAGCGGGAGGAGAGACCCAGTACTTC
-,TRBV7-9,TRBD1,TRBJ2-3,CASSLGTGGADTQYF,TGTGCCAGCAGCTTAGGGACAGGGGGTGCAGATACGCAGTATTTT
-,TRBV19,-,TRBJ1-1,CASSNRRNTEAFF,TGTGCCAGTAGTAACAGGAGAAACACTGAAGCTTTCTTT
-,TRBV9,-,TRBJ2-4,CASSVGRGGTQYF,TGTGCCAGCAGCGTAGGGCGGGGTGGCACTCAGTACTTC
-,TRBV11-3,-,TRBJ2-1,CASSNRASREQFF,TGTGCCAGCAGCAACCGGGCGTCCAGGGAGCAGTTCTTC
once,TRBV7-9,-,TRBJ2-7,CASSHRTDPSYEQYF,TGTGCCAGCAGCCACCGGACCGATCCCTCCTACGAGCAGTACTTC
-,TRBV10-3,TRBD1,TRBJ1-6,CAIGGKQGSSYNSPLHF,TGTGCCATCGGGGGGAAACAGGGGAGCTCCTATAATTCACCCCTCCACTTT
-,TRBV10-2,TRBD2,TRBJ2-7,CASSEGWDYSYEQYF,TGCGCCAGCAGTGAAGGTTGGGACTACTCCTACGAGCAGTACTTC
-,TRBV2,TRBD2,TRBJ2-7,CATLLAGDEQYF,TGTGCCACTCTTCTGGCGGGAGACGAGCAGTACTTC
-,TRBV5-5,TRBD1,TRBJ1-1,CASSMGTGNTEAFF,TGTGCCAGCAGTATGGGGACAGGGAACACTGAAGCTTTCTTT
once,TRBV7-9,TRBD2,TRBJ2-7,CASSSTSPYEQYF,TGTGCCAGCAGCTCGACTAGCCCCTACGAGCAGTACTTC
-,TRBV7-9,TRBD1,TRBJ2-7,CASSHTAGQGFYEQYF,TGTGCCAGCAGCCACACCGCGGGACAGGGATTCTACGAGCAGTACTTC
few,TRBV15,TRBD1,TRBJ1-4,CATSREGGTGNEKLFF,TGTGCCACCAGCAGAGAGGGAGGGACAGGGAATGAAAAACTGTTTTTT
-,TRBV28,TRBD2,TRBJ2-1,CASSSTTSGYNEQFF,TGTGCCAGCAGTTCTACGACTAGCGGGTACAATGAGCAGTTCTTC
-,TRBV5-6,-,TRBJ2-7,CASSLVTLVTEQYF,TGTGCCAGCAGCTTGGTCACTTTAGTAACCGAGCAGTACTTC
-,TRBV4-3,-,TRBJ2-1,CASSQTHRVLKSDEQFF,TGCGCCAGCAGCCAAACCCACAGGGTTCTTAAGTCGGATGAGCAGTTCTTC
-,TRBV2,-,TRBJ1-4,CASSGLTAGEKLFF,TGTGCCAGCAGTGGTCTGACGGCCGGGGAAAAACTGTTTTTT
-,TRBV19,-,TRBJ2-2,CASSIVHGELFF,TGTGCCAGTAGTATAGTCCACGGGGAGCTGTTTTTT
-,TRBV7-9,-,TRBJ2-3,CASSAQTDTQYF,TGTGCCAGCAGCGCACAGACAGATACGCAGTATTTT
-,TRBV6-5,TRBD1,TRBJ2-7,CASRRQGYEQYF,TGTGCCAGCAGAAGACAGGGCTACGAGCAGTACTTC
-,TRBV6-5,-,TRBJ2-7,CASAERDEQYF,TGTGCCAGCGCAGAACGAGACGAGCAGTACTTC
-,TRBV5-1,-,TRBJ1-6,CASSLIPGQANSPLHF,TGCGCCAGCAGCCTGATACCGGGACAAGCAAATTCACCCCTCCACTTT
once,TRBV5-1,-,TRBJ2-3,CASSLARVPDTQYF,TGCGCCAGCAGCTTGGCTAGGGTCCCGGATACGCAGTATTTT
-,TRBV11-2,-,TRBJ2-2,CASSLGIRESGELFF,TGTGCCAGCAGCTTAGGGATCAGGGAATCCGGGGAGCTGTTTTTT
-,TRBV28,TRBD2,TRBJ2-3,CASSLGLAGGLNTQYF,TGTGCCAGCAGTCTCGGACTAGCGGGAGGGTTAAATACGCAGTATTTT
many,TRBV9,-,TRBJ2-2,CASSIRIAGAGELFF,TGTGCCAGCTCCATCCGGATAGCAGGCGCCGGGGAGCTGTTTTTT
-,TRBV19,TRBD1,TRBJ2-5,CASSSRGFAGGETQYF,TGTGCCAGTAGTAGCCGGGGCTTCGCAGGGGGAGAGACCCAGTACTTC
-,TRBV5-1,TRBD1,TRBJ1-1,CTSSQQTGRATEAFF,TGCACCAGCAGCCAACAGACAGGGAGGGCCACTGAAGCTTTCTTT
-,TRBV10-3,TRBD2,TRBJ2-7,CAISEYRREVEQYF,TGTGCCATCAGTGAGTATCGGCGGGAGGTCGAGCAGTACTTC
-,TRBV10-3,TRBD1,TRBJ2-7,CAILDRGNYEQYF,TGTGCCATCCTCGACAGGGGGAACTACGAGCAGTACTTC
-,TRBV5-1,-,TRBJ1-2,CASSLSRGHNYGYTF,TGCGCCAGCAGCTTGAGCAGGGGCCATAACTATGGCTACACCTTC
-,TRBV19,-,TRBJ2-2,CASTQGFVGELFF,TGTGCCAGTACGCAGGGCTTTGTCGGGGAGCTGTTTTTT
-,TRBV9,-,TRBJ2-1,CASTESEAAYFNEQFF,TGTGCCAGCACGGAGTCCGAAGCGGCCTATTTCAATGAGCAGTTCTTC
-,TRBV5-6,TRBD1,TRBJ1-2,CASSAPGQGWGYTF,TGTGCCAGCAGCGCTCCGGGACAGGGCTGGGGCTACACCTTC
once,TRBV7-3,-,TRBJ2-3,CASSPTTYRATDTQYF,TGTGCCAGCAGCCCTACAACCTACAGGGCCACAGATACGCAGTATTTT
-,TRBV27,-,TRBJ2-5,CASSLSWTKGETQYF,TGTGCCAGCAGTTTATCGTGGACTAAGGGGGAGACCCAGTACTTC
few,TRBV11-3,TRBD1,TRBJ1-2,CASSLGGTGGEANYGYTF,TGTGCCAGCAGCTTAGGAGGGACAGGGGGCGAAGCTAACTATGGCTACACCTTC
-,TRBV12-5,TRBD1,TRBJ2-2,CASGPLKQGANTGELFF,TGTGCTAGTGGTCCACTGAAACAGGGGGCGAACACCGGGGAGCTGTTTTTT
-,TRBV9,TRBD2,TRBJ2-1,CASSAPGLAGLIF,TGTGCCAGCAGCGCCCCGGGACTAGCGGGACTGATCTTC
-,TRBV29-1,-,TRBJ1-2,CSVELGNRAYGYTF,TGCAGCGTTGAACTGGGTAATAGGGCCTATGGCTACACCTTC
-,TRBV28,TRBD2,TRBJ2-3,CASRTSGGADTQYF,TGTGCCAGCAGGACTAGCGGGGGGGCAGATACGCAGTATTTT
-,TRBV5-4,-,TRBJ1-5,CASSLDRNQPQHF,TGTGCCAGCAGCTTGGACCGCAATCAGCCCCAGCATTTT
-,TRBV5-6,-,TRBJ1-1,CASSSRRGSWGAFF,TGTGCCAGCAGCTCGCGGAGGGGCTCCTGGGGTGCTTTCTTT
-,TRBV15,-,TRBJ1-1,CATSSIRATEAFF,TGTGCCACCAGCAGTATAAGGGCCACTGAAGCTTTCTTT
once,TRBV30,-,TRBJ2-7,CAWGGRYEQYF,TGTGCCTGGGGGGGCCGCTACGAGCAGTACTTC
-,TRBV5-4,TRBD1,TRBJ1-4,CASSDRGRSNEKLFF,TGTGCCAGCAGCGACAGGGGGCGGTCTAATGAAAAACTGTTTTTT
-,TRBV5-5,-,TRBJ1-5,CASSLATGGGQPQHF,TGTGCCAGCAGCTTGGCGACCGGGGGTGGTCAGCCCCAGCATTTT
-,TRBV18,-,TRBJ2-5,CASSPTGQAETQYF,TGTGCCAGCTCACCAACGGGGCAAGCGGAGACCCAGTACTTC
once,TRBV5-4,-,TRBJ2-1,CASSQDITSYNEQFF,TGTGCCAGCAGCCAGGACATCACCTCCTACAATGAGCAGTTCTTC
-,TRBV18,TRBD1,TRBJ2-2,CASSPFGQGENTGELFF,TGTGCCAGCTCACCCTTCGGACAGGGCGAGAACACCGGGGAGCTGTTTTTT
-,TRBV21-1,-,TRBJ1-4,CASSKGPSDRIVAPNEKLFF,TGTGCCAGCAGCAAAGGCCCTTCGGACAGGATCGTTGCCCCAAATGAAAAACTGTTTTTT